These 15 T cell receptor beta chains were all obtained from the same sample, sequenced in a study of control samples from healthy donors and cancer patients. Assay: immunoSEQ multiplex PCR; the TCRdb copy retains only in-frame clones and omits some. The data contain over 25,000 clones, about 90% of them singletons. Specimen: formalin-fixed, paraffin-embedded tissue. These receptors all come from a female donor with melanoma.

The V and J genes are TRBV6-2 or TRBV6-3 and TRBJ2-4, with 11 nucleotides matching TRBD1. Germline CDR1 MNHEY, CDR2 SVGEGT. V lost 4 bases and J lost 6; bases outside the gene matches: 5. This CDR3 region has 15 residues. The DNA of the CDR3 is TGTGCCAGCAGTTCGGGACAGGGGGGAAGAAACATTCAGTACTTC. This translates into CASSSGQGGRNIQYF.

The chain joins TRBV18 to TRBJ1-5; D is unclear. V lost 4 bases to trimming and J lost 4 bases, with 5 bases between them. The CDR3 is 12 residues long. CDR1 is KGHSH and CDR2 is LQKENI in the germline V gene. CDR3 coding DNA: TGTGCCAGCTCACTCTCTAATCAGCCCCAGCATTTT. Translated: CASSLSNQPQHF.

The CDR3 protein is CASSGGPPYEQYF. The CDR3 DNA is TGTGCCAGCAGTGGGGGACCCCCTTACGAGCAGTACTTC. V gene TRBV2 combines with J gene TRBJ2-7; either TRBD1 or TRBD2 may fit D (5 bases each). Trimming shortened V by 4 bases and J by 4 bases, and 11 bases separated the two germline ends. This CDR3 region has 13 residues. Germline V gene sequence: CDR1 SNHLY, CDR2 FYNNEI.

The genes are TRBV5-4 and TRBJ2-2; D is uncertain. Trimming took off 3 bases at V and 5 bases at J, with 14 bases between the two ends. The germline V gene has CDR1 SGHNT and CDR2 YYREEE (reference sequence). The CDR3 spans 15 residues. CDR3 sequence: CASSSYRSPTGELFF. CDR3 DNA: TGTGCCAGCAGCTCCTACCGTTCGCCGACCGGGGAGCTGTTTTTT. The full variable domain, in which reference TRBV5-4 and TRBJ2-2 provide the parts outside the CDR3, is ETGVTQSPTHLIKTRGQQVTLRCSSQSGHNTVSWYQQALGQGPQFIFQYYREEENGRGNFPPRFSGLQFPNYSSELNVNALELDDSALYLCASSSYRSPTGELFFGEGSRLTVL.

This chain links TRBV3-1 (or the pseudogene TRBV3-2) with TRBJ2-1; 7 positions match TRBD1. This CDR3 is built from 15 residues. Trimming took 4 bases from V and 1 from J; bases not matched to a gene: 4. CDR1 is LGHDT and CDR2 is YNNKEL in the germline V gene (reference sequence). The CDR3 DNA sequence: TGTGCCAGCAGCCTACAGGGGTTTTCCTACAATGAGCAGTTCTTC. Its translation is CASSLQGFSYNEQFF.

The chain has TRBV10-3 and TRBJ2-1; a possible D gene is TRBD2 (6 bases). V lost 0 bases and J 7 bases, leaving 16 bases between the germline ends. Germline CDR1 and CDR2: ENHRY and SYGVKD. CDR3 length equals 16 residues. The CDR3 region is CAISESWGLELNEQFF. The CDR3 DNA reads TGTGCCATCAGTGAGTCCTGGGGACTTGAACTTAATGAGCAGTTCTTC.

The chain recombines TRBV10-3 with TRBJ2-1; 11 bases line up with TRBD2. This CDR3 is built from 15 residues. With V trimmed by 8 bases and J by 8 bases, 11 bases remained unmatched. Germline loops: CDR1 ENHRY, CDR2 SYGVKD. The CDR3 nucleotides read TGTGCCATCTCTCTGACTAGCGGGACTGGGGATGAGCAGTTCTTC. Amino acid sequence: CAISLTSGTGDEQFF.

The V and J genes are TRBV7-2 and TRBJ1-1; weak D call: TRBD1 (6 bases). The CDR3 consists of 16 residues. Germline V gene lookup returns CDR1 SGHTA and CDR2 FQGNSA. Between the trimmed V and J ends, which lost 1 base and 0 bases, there was a span of 12 bases. This chain's CDR3 is CASSLERGLMNTEAFF. CDR3 nucleotides: TGTGCCAGCAGCTTAGAGCGGGGGCTAATGAACACTGAAGCTTTCTTT.

V and J are TRBV30 and TRBJ1-1; D not resolved. CDR1 is GTSNPN and CDR2 is SVGIG in the germline V gene (reference sequence). The CDR3 is made up of 12 amino acids. V was pared by 1 base and J by 5 bases, with 8 bases between. The CDR3 protein is CAWSGPSTEAFF. In DNA, the CDR3 is TGTGCCTGGAGTGGCCCCAGTACTGAAGCTTTCTTT.

J is TRBJ1-2 and V is TRBV5-1, with 7 bases aligning to TRBD1. The CDR3 contains 18 residues. Trimming took 2 bases from V and 8 from J; bases not matched to a gene: 21. Per the germline V gene, CDR1 is SGHRS and CDR2 is YFSETQ. The CDR3 DNA is TGCGCCAGCAGCTTTTCGTTTTTCGTAGGGGGCGCAGTGGACGGCTACACCTTC. Translation: CASSFSFFVGGAVDGYTF.

This chain links TRBV5-1 with TRBJ2-5; D call uncertain. The CDR3 totals 14 residues. Between the trimmed V and J ends, which lost 0 bases and 0 bases, there was a span of 6 bases. Germline values: CDR1 SGHRS, CDR2 YFSETQ. CDR3 DNA sequence: TGCGCCAGCAGCTTGGGCGGACACCAAGAGACCCAGTACTTC. Residues: CASSLGGHQETQYF.

The V call is TRBV7-8, the J call TRBJ1-5, with D hard to call. CDR3 size: 14 residues. The germline V and J ends were trimmed by 2 bases and 3 bases, with 8 bases remaining between them. Germline CDR1 reads SGHVS; CDR2 reads FQNEAQ. The CDR3 DNA follows: TGTGCCAGCAGCTTATACCGATACAATCAGCCCCAGCATTTT. This gives the protein CASSLYRYNQPQHF.

The chain combines TRBV7-9 with TRBJ1-5, with TRBD1 as a possible D gene (6 bases). CDR1 is SEHNR, CDR2 FQNEAQ, per germline (reference sequence). V was clipped by 1 base and J by 3 bases, with 10 bases between them. The CDR3 consists of 15 residues. CDR3 nucleotide sequence: TGTGCCAGCAGCTTAGGGCAGGGGAACAATCAGCCCCAGCATTTT. This sequence encodes CASSLGQGNNQPQHF.

The genes are TRBV9 and TRBJ1-1; TRBD1 might be the D (6 bases). This CDR3 is built from 13 residues. V was pared by 3 bases and J by 6 bases, with 12 bases between. Germline V gene lookup returns CDR1 SGDLS and CDR2 YYNGEE. The CDR3 loop reads CASSAGQGSEAFF. The DNA for the CDR3 is TGTGCCAGCAGCGCGGGACAAGGCTCTGAAGCTTTCTTT. Drawing the rest from reference TRBV9 and TRBJ1-1, the complete variable domain is DSGVTQTPKHLITATGQRVTLRCSPRSGDLSVYWYQQSLDQGLQFLIQYYNGEERAKGNILERFSAQQFPDLHSELNLSSLELGDSALYFCASSAGQGSEAFFGQGTRLTVV.

The chain combines TRBV18 with TRBJ1-2; the D gene is possibly TRBD1 (5 bases). CDR3 length: 13 residues. CDR1 is KGHSH and CDR2 is LQKENI in the germline V gene. Trimming pared 6 bases from V and 2 bases from J, leaving 10 bases between. The CDR3 spells CASSERGNYGYTF. The CDR3, as DNA: TGTGCCAGCTCCGAACGGGGGAACTATGGCTACACCTTC.